A selection of T cell receptor beta chains follows, all from one sample in a study of shared T cell receptors in the human thymus. Produced via immunoSEQ multiplex PCR; TCRdb's table is partial and in-frame only. The table lists hundreds of thousands of clones, over 75% of them singletons. These data also formed part of another study, on human thymus T cells.

The sample comprised thymocytes. Every receptor here comes from a boy in the first two years of life with a congenital heart defect. Each CDR3 is given with its conserved first and last residue. Fields, in order: D gene, V gene, clone size, J gene, CDR3 protein, CDR3 DNA. A D gene is named only where the DNA matches it firmly. Not all rows give a size; the values are once, few, many and, for expanded clones, a class.

d_gene: TRBD1; v_gene: TRBV27; abundance: few; j_gene: TRBJ2-1; CDR3aa: CASRGRGFAYEQFF; CDR3nt: TGTGCCAGCCGGGGCAGGGGGTTTGCCTATGAGCAGTTCTTC
d_gene: .; v_gene: TRBV29-1; abundance: few; j_gene: TRBJ2-5; CDR3aa: CSVEEERVIKETQYF; CDR3nt: TGCAGCGTTGAAGAGGAGCGGGTGATAAAAGAGACCCAGTACTTC
d_gene: .; v_gene: TRBV7-6; abundance: .; j_gene: TRBJ2-4; CDR3aa: CASSPGYKNIQYF; CDR3nt: TGTGCCAGCAGCCCAGGGTATAAAAACATTCAGTACTTC
d_gene: TRBD1; v_gene: TRBV2; abundance: .; j_gene: TRBJ1-5; CDR3aa: CASRRRDSNSNQPQHF; CDR3nt: TGTGCCAGCAGACGACGGGACAGCAATTCGAATCAGCCCCAGCATTTT
d_gene: TRBD2; v_gene: TRBV4-1; abundance: .; j_gene: TRBJ2-3; CDR3aa: CASSQDRLAGPTDTQYF; CDR3nt: TGCGCCAGCAGCCAAGATCGGCTAGCGGGGCCCACAGATACGCAGTATTTT
d_gene: .; v_gene: TRBV14; abundance: once; j_gene: TRBJ2-5; CDR3aa: CASSQDRGTCVETQYF; CDR3nt: TGTGCCAGCAGCCAAGATCGCGGGACTTGCGTCGAGACCCAGTACTTC
d_gene: TRBD2; v_gene: TRBV12-5; abundance: .; j_gene: TRBJ2-1; CDR3aa: CASGLREGLAGGQDNEQFF; CDR3nt: TGTGCTAGTGGTTTGAGAGAGGGACTAGCGGGAGGGCAGGACAATGAGCAGTTCTTC
d_gene: TRBD1; v_gene: TRBV4-1; abundance: .; j_gene: TRBJ2-2; CDR3aa: CASSHRDSTGELFF; CDR3nt: TGCGCCAGCAGCCACCGGGACAGCACCGGGGAGCTGTTTTTT
d_gene: .; v_gene: TRBV11-2; abundance: .; j_gene: TRBJ2-1; CDR3aa: CASSGSRFF; CDR3nt: TGTGCCAGCAGCGGGAGCCGGTTCTTC
d_gene: TRBD1; v_gene: TRBV6-1; abundance: .; j_gene: TRBJ1-2; CDR3aa: CASSHRDSYGYTF; CDR3nt: TGTGCCAGCAGTCATCGGGACAGCTATGGCTACACCTTC
d_gene: TRBD2; v_gene: TRBV28; abundance: .; j_gene: TRBJ2-2; CDR3aa: CASSLGLAGGIAGELFF; CDR3nt: TGTGCCAGCAGTCTGGGACTAGCGGGAGGAATTGCCGGGGAGCTGTTTTTT
d_gene: TRBD1; v_gene: TRBV5-6; abundance: .; j_gene: TRBJ1-4; CDR3aa: CASSAGTGSSSATNEKLFF; CDR3nt: TGTGCCAGCAGCGCTGGGACAGGGTCAAGCTCTGCAACTAATGAAAAACTGTTTTTT
d_gene: TRBD1; v_gene: TRBV4-2; abundance: .; j_gene: TRBJ1-3; CDR3aa: CASSQRDRVNGNTIYF; CDR3nt: TGTGCCAGCAGCCAACGAGACAGGGTCAATGGAAACACCATATATTTT
d_gene: TRBD1; v_gene: TRBV15; abundance: .; j_gene: TRBJ2-3; CDR3aa: CATGTEKSTDTQYF; CDR3nt: TGTGCCACCGGGACAGAAAAGAGCACAGATACGCAGTATTTT
d_gene: TRBD2; v_gene: TRBV9; abundance: .; j_gene: TRBJ2-2; CDR3aa: CASSVGLAGGLNTGELFF; CDR3nt: TGTGCCAGCAGCGTGGGACTAGCGGGGGGTCTAAACACCGGGGAGCTGTTTTTT
d_gene: .; v_gene: TRBV6-5; abundance: .; j_gene: TRBJ1-6; CDR3aa: CASSYGQTSYNSPLHF; CDR3nt: TGTGCCAGCAGTTACGGACAGACAAGCTATAATTCCCCCCTCCACTTT
d_gene: TRBD2; v_gene: TRBV7-9; abundance: .; j_gene: TRBJ2-1; CDR3aa: CASSQGLAGEWYDEQFF; CDR3nt: TGTGCCAGCAGCCAAGGACTAGCGGGAGAGTGGTATGATGAGCAGTTCTTC
d_gene: .; v_gene: TRBV28; abundance: .; j_gene: TRBJ2-2; CDR3aa: CASSPTYLFITGELFF; CDR3nt: TGTGCCAGCAGTCCGACTTACTTATTCATCACCGGGGAGCTGTTTTTT
d_gene: TRBD2; v_gene: TRBV13; abundance: .; j_gene: TRBJ2-3; CDR3aa: CASSLSPHSGETDTQYF; CDR3nt: TGTGCCAGCAGCTTATCGCCCCATAGCGGGGAAACAGATACGCAGTATTTT
d_gene: TRBD1; v_gene: TRBV7-9; abundance: .; j_gene: TRBJ1-2; CDR3aa: CASSLEGQGLRGYTF; CDR3nt: TGTGCCAGCAGCTTAGAGGGACAGGGGTTACGTGGCTACACCTTC
d_gene: .; v_gene: TRBV7-9; abundance: .; j_gene: TRBJ2-7; CDR3aa: CASSLQGHEQYF; CDR3nt: TGTGCCAGCAGCTTACAGGGCCACGAGCAGTACTTC
d_gene: .; v_gene: TRBV7-2; abundance: few; j_gene: TRBJ2-4; CDR3aa: CASSLAVDQELGNIQYF; CDR3nt: TGTGCCAGCAGCTTAGCAGTAGACCAGGAATTGGGAAACATTCAGTACTTC
d_gene: .; v_gene: TRBV14; abundance: .; j_gene: TRBJ2-7; CDR3aa: CASSLNTGVPYEQYF; CDR3nt: TGTGCCAGCAGCCTCAATACGGGGGTACCCTACGAGCAGTACTTC
d_gene: .; v_gene: TRBV6-1; abundance: few; j_gene: TRBJ1-1; CDR3aa: CASSDHLTGPNTEAFF; CDR3nt: TGTGCCAGCAGTGACCATTTGACAGGACCGAACACTGAAGCTTTCTTT
d_gene: TRBD1; v_gene: TRBV12-5; abundance: .; j_gene: TRBJ2-7; CDR3aa: CASGLVRDRISYEQYF; CDR3nt: TGTGCTAGTGGTTTGGTAAGGGACAGGATATCCTACGAGCAGTACTTC
d_gene: TRBD1; v_gene: TRBV2; abundance: .; j_gene: TRBJ2-7; CDR3aa: CASSVGDRGYEQYF; CDR3nt: TGTGCCAGCAGTGTTGGAGACAGGGGGTACGAGCAGTACTTC
d_gene: .; v_gene: TRBV5-6; abundance: .; j_gene: TRBJ2-7; CDR3aa: CASSLGRGKPYEQYF; CDR3nt: TGTGCCAGCAGCTTGGGACGGGGGAAACCCTACGAGCAGTACTTC
d_gene: .; v_gene: TRBV10-3; abundance: .; j_gene: TRBJ2-1; CDR3aa: CAISESTLVSGEQFF; CDR3nt: TGTGCCATCAGTGAGTCCACCCTAGTTTCAGGGGAGCAGTTCTTC
d_gene: .; v_gene: TRBV14; abundance: .; j_gene: TRBJ1-1; CDR3aa: CASSRPGQVPEAFF; CDR3nt: TGTGCCAGCAGCCGCCCAGGGCAGGTGCCTGAAGCTTTCTTT
d_gene: .; v_gene: TRBV5-6; abundance: .; j_gene: TRBJ1-1; CDR3aa: CASSLAKNTEAFF; CDR3nt: TGTGCCAGCAGCTTGGCCAAGAACACTGAAGCTTTCTTT
d_gene: .; v_gene: TRBV7-8; abundance: .; j_gene: TRBJ2-7; CDR3aa: CASSLKLEGAYEQYF; CDR3nt: TGTGCCAGCAGCTTAAAACTAGAGGGGGCCTACGAGCAGTACTTC
d_gene: .; v_gene: TRBV27; abundance: .; j_gene: TRBJ2-5; CDR3aa: CASSLVPRDNIETQYF; CDR3nt: TGTGCCAGCAGTTTGGTCCCACGGGACAACATAGAGACCCAGTACTTC
d_gene: TRBD2; v_gene: TRBV25-1; abundance: .; j_gene: TRBJ2-7; CDR3aa: CASSPPWTSGIYEQYF; CDR3nt: TGTGCCAGCAGTCCCCCTTGGACTAGCGGGATCTACGAGCAGTACTTC
d_gene: .; v_gene: TRBV10-3; abundance: .; j_gene: TRBJ2-1; CDR3aa: CAISEDSNEQFF; CDR3nt: TGTGCCATCAGTGAGGACAGCAATGAGCAGTTCTTC
d_gene: TRBD1; v_gene: TRBV30; abundance: .; j_gene: TRBJ1-1; CDR3aa: CAWSVLEGGLEGGHTEAFF; CDR3nt: TGTGCCTGGAGTGTACTCGAGGGCGGCCTTGAAGGGGGCCACACTGAAGCTTTCTTT
d_gene: TRBD2; v_gene: TRBV13; abundance: .; j_gene: TRBJ2-7; CDR3aa: CASSSGLAGGVEQYF; CDR3nt: TGTGCCAGCAGCAGCGGACTAGCGGGGGGGGTCGAGCAGTACTTC
d_gene: .; v_gene: TRBV4-1; abundance: .; j_gene: TRBJ2-3; CDR3aa: CASSRGDTQYF; CDR3nt: TGCGCCAGCAGCCGAGGAGATACGCAGTATTTT
d_gene: .; v_gene: TRBV14; abundance: .; j_gene: TRBJ2-7; CDR3aa: CASSRRGNVSYEQYF; CDR3nt: TGTGCCAGCAGCCGCAGAGGGAACGTCTCCTACGAGCAGTACTTC
d_gene: TRBD2; v_gene: TRBV11-2; abundance: .; j_gene: TRBJ2-3; CDR3aa: CASSLDVASGPSTDTQYF; CDR3nt: TGTGCCAGCAGCTTAGATGTGGCTAGCGGACCTAGCACAGATACGCAGTATTTT
d_gene: .; v_gene: TRBV6-6; abundance: .; j_gene: TRBJ2-7; CDR3aa: CASFPRDTYEQYF; CDR3nt: TGTGCCAGCTTCCCGAGGGACACCTACGAGCAGTACTTC
d_gene: TRBD1; v_gene: TRBV4-3; abundance: .; j_gene: TRBJ2-3; CDR3aa: CASSCWWRRDRVPDTQYF; CDR3nt: TGCGCCAGCAGCTGCTGGTGGAGGCGGGACAGGGTGCCAGATACGCAGTATTTT
d_gene: .; v_gene: TRBV4-3; abundance: once; j_gene: TRBJ1-4; CDR3aa: CASSQDLFGVEEKLFF; CDR3nt: TGCGCCAGCAGCCAAGATCTCTTCGGGGTGGAGGAAAAACTGTTTTTT
d_gene: TRBD1; v_gene: TRBV19; abundance: .; j_gene: TRBJ1-5; CDR3aa: CASSVPAGGRNQPQHF; CDR3nt: TGTGCCAGTAGTGTACCGGCAGGGGGCCGCAATCAGCCCCAGCATTTT
d_gene: TRBD1; v_gene: TRBV19; abundance: .; j_gene: TRBJ2-7; CDR3aa: CASKAVQGSYEQYF; CDR3nt: TGTGCCAGTAAGGCTGTACAGGGGAGCTACGAGCAGTACTTC
d_gene: TRBD2; v_gene: TRBV4-3; abundance: once; j_gene: TRBJ2-5; CDR3aa: CASSQGGAGGRETQYF; CDR3nt: TGCGCCAGCAGCCAAGGGGGAGCGGGAGGCAGGGAGACCCAGTACTTC
d_gene: .; v_gene: TRBV9; abundance: .; j_gene: TRBJ2-2; CDR3aa: CASSVGEGAGELFF; CDR3nt: TGTGCCAGCAGCGTAGGGGAGGGGGCCGGGGAGCTGTTTTTT
d_gene: .; v_gene: TRBV9; abundance: few; j_gene: TRBJ2-1; CDR3aa: CASSVEIGGNEQFF; CDR3nt: TGTGCCAGCAGCGTAGAGATAGGAGGAAATGAGCAGTTCTTC
d_gene: TRBD2; v_gene: TRBV5-6; abundance: .; j_gene: TRBJ2-3; CDR3aa: CASSLLAGGDTQYF; CDR3nt: TGTGCCAGCAGCCTACTAGCGGGAGGCGATACGCAGTATTTT
d_gene: TRBD1; v_gene: TRBV5-1; abundance: .; j_gene: TRBJ1-2; CDR3aa: CASSPGTGETPGYGYTF; CDR3nt: TGCGCCAGCAGCCCCGGGACAGGGGAGACTCCGGGCTATGGCTACACCTTC
d_gene: TRBD1; v_gene: TRBV5-1; abundance: .; j_gene: TRBJ1-1; CDR3aa: CASSLMTGIEAFF; CDR3nt: TGCGCCAGCAGCTTAATGACAGGGATTGAAGCTTTCTTT
d_gene: TRBD1; v_gene: TRBV5-1; abundance: .; j_gene: TRBJ2-7; CDR3aa: CASSLGQGIYEQYF; CDR3nt: TGCGCCAGCAGCCTGGGACAGGGTATCTACGAGCAGTACTTC
d_gene: TRBD1; v_gene: TRBV2; abundance: .; j_gene: TRBJ2-6; CDR3aa: CASSPLGGQLPGANVLTF; CDR3nt: TGTGCCAGCTCTCCCCTAGGGGGACAGCTCCCTGGGGCCAACGTCCTGACTTTC
d_gene: .; v_gene: TRBV11-3; abundance: .; j_gene: TRBJ2-3; CDR3aa: CASSCPRGRVTDTQYF; CDR3nt: TGTGCCAGCAGCTGCCCTCGCGGCAGGGTCACAGATACGCAGTATTTT